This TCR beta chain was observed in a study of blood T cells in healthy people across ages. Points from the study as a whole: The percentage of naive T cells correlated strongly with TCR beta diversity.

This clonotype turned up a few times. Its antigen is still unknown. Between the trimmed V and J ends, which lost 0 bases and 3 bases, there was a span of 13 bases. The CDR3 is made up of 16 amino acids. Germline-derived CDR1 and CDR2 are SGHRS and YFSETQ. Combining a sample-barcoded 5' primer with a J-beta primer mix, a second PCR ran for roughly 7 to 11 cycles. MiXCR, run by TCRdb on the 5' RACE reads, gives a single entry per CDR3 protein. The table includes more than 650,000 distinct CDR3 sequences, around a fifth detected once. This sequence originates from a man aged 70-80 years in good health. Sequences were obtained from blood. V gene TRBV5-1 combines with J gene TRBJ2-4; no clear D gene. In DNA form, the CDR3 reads TGCGCCAGCAGCTTGGAACGGATGGGTGGCAAAAACATTCAGTACTTC. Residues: CASSLERMGGKNIQYF. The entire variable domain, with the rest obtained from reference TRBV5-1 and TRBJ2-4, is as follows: KAGVTQTPRYLIKTRGQQVTLSCSPISGHRSVSWYQQTPGQGLQFLFEYFSETQRNKGNFPGRFSGRQFSNSRSEMNVSTLELGDSALYLCASSLERMGGKNIQYFGAGTRLSVL.